The rows below give T cell receptor beta chains drawn from one sample of a study of blood T cell repertoires in COVID-19. Data came from immunoSEQ multiplex PCR; TCRdb stores just in-frame clones and leaves some out. The sample shows 220,000 or so clones, around 86% of them seen only once. Source material: peripheral blood. The receptors shown here come from an elderly woman with COVID-19, enrolled during active disease. CDR3s include the opening cysteine and the closing phenylalanine or tryptophan. The order of the fields is D gene, V gene, clone size, J gene, CDR3 protein, CDR3 DNA. A D gene is named only where the DNA matches it firmly. Some rows have no size entry. The others give once, few or many, or a class for an expanded clone.

.	TRBV6-4	.	TRBJ2-1	CASSEEASAPYNEQFF	TGTGCCAGCAGTGAAGAGGCGAGTGCCCCTTACAATGAGCAGTTCTTC
TRBD1	TRBV9	.	TRBJ1-6	CASSGLGTGGNSPLHF	TGTGCCAGCAGTGGCCTGGGGACAGGGGGCAATTCACCCCTCCACTTT
.	TRBV5-1	.	TRBJ1-1	CASSRVGTEAFF	TGCGCCAGCAGCCGGGTGGGCACTGAAGCTTTCTTT
.	TRBV11-3	.	TRBJ1-1	CASSQARGTEAFF	TGTGCCAGCAGCCAGGCTCGGGGCACTGAAGCTTTCTTT
.	TRBV7-7	.	TRBJ2-2	CASSSGTINTGELFF	TGTGCTAGCAGTTCCGGGACAATTAACACCGGGGAGCTGTTTTTT
.	TRBV7-3	.	TRBJ2-2	CASSSYTGELFF	TGTGCCAGCAGCTCCTACACCGGGGAGCTGTTTTTT
.	TRBV7-2	.	TRBJ1-6	CASSLRGQQGGPLHF	TGTGCCAGCAGCTTAAGGGGACAACAAGGGGGACCCCTCCACTTT
.	TRBV7-9	few	TRBJ1-6	CASSLGRAVGHNSPLHF	TGTGCCAGCAGCTTAGGAAGGGCGGTGGGGCATAATTCACCCCTCCACTTT
.	TRBV27	.	TRBJ1-3	CASSRGGFGNTIYF	TGTGCCAGCAGTAGAGGAGGGTTTGGAAACACCATATATTTT
TRBD1	TRBV15	.	TRBJ2-5	CATSREGRGTETQYF	TGTGCCACCAGCAGAGAAGGCAGGGGGACGGAGACCCAGTACTTC
.	TRBV24-1	.	TRBJ1-1	CASQGTHNTEAFF	TGTGCCAGCCAAGGGACACACAACACTGAAGCTTTCTTT
.	TRBV19	once	TRBJ2-2	CASSIPRGLNTGELFF	TGTGCCAGTAGTATCCCTCGGGGTCTGAACACCGGGGAGCTGTTTTTT
TRBD1	TRBV15	.	TRBJ1-2	CATRQGNYGYTF	TGTGCCACCCGACAGGGAAACTATGGCTACACCTTC
.	TRBV30	.	TRBJ1-6	CAWQGSPLHF	TGTGCCTGGCAGGGGTCACCCCTCCACTTT
.	TRBV18	.	TRBJ2-7	CASSPPTQGRFDKQYF	TGTGCCAGCTCACCACCGACACAGGGCCGGTTTGACAAGCAGTACTTC
TRBD2	TRBV7-2	.	TRBJ2-1	CASSEGLAVSYNGQFF	TGTGCCAGCAGCGAAGGACTAGCGGTCTCCTACAATGGGCAGTTCTTC